This passage covers 12 T cell receptor beta chains from one sample sequenced in a study of shared clonotypes between healthy human individuals (TCRdb year 2020). The library was built by means of the immunoSEQ multiplex PCR assay. TCRdb holds this immuneACCESS table with in-frame rearrangements only. Some clones are missing; in checked studies, unresolved V genes explain under half, and the rest has no known cause. The sample table holds over a million clones, of which 75% to 80% were seen once. The ten most abundant clones make up roughly 0.57% of the sample. The sequenced sample consisted of memory CD4+ T cells from PBMCs. Sample cell subset or site, as interpreted from the label and publication: CD45RA-negative fraction. These receptor sequences come from a man aged 18 to 30 in good health. Some clones in this sample may be carry-over from other donors' samples.

V is TRBV7-9 and J is TRBJ1-6; no firm D call. The V end was cut by 6 bases, the J end by 6 bases, with 12 bases between. CDR1 SEHNR and CDR2 FQNEAQ come from the germline V gene (reference sequence). CDR3 size: 14 residues. The DNA for the CDR3 is TGTGCCAGCAGACCCACAGAGGGTAATTCACCCCTCCACTTT. Protein: CASRPTEGNSPLHF.

V usage is TRBV11-2 and J usage is TRBJ2-1; D may be TRBD2 (6 bases). CDR1 and CDR2 from the germline V gene are SGHAT and FQNNGV. The V and J ends lost 2 bases and 3 bases respectively, with 14 bases between them. CDR3 length equals 16 residues. The CDR3 region has the DNA TGTGCCAGCAGCTTATATTCGGGCGGGGACTACAATGAGCAGTTCTTC. Amino acid sequence: CASSLYSGGDYNEQFF.

The chain links TRBV5-1 to TRBJ2-5; 7 bases agree with TRBD1. The CDR3 runs 14 residues. V was clipped by 4 bases and J by 3 bases; unmatched bases: 6. Germline V lookup: CDR1 SGHRS, CDR2 YFSETQ. The CDR3 sequence: CASSPGTAKETQYF. CDR3 bases: TGCGCCAGCAGCCCAGGGACAGCTAAAGAGACCCAGTACTTC.

CDR3 sequence: CASSRGWGGATDTQYF. In nucleotides, the CDR3 is TGTGCCAGCAGCCGCGGGTGGGGCGGGGCCACAGATACGCAGTATTTT. This chain uses TRBV7-2 with TRBJ2-3; TRBD2 might be the D (6 bases). V lost 5 bases to trimming and J lost 2 bases, with 17 bases between them. Germline CDR1 SGHTA, CDR2 FQGNSA. The CDR3 spans 16 residues.

The CDR3 is CASRGLAGGPYNEQFF. The CDR3 DNA is TGCGCCAGCAGGGGACTAGCGGGAGGGCCCTACAATGAGCAGTTCTTC. The chain recombines TRBV10-2 with TRBJ2-1; 16 nucleotides match TRBD2. The ends lost 6 bases at V and 2 bases at J; junction bases unmatched: 1. Germline CDR1 WSHSY, CDR2 SAAADI. CDR3 length equals 16 residues.

This clone was observed a few times. This rearrangement joins TRBV7-3 to TRBJ2-5, with 7 bases that match TRBD2. The CDR3 length is 17 residues. Germline assignment: CDR1 SGHTA and CDR2 FQGTGA. The ends lost 1 base at V and 4 bases at J; junction bases unmatched: 12. CDR3 DNA: TGTGCCAGCAGCTTAAACGCCGTGGGTAGCGGGCTAGAGACCCAGTACTTC. The encoded protein is CASSLNAVGSGLETQYF.

Here the CDR3 reads CASSPREEYEQYF. The CDR3 DNA reads as TGTGCCAGCAGCCCCAGGGAGGAGTACGAGCAGTACTTC. The chain is built from TRBV6-5 and TRBJ2-5; a possible D gene is TRBD2 (6 bases). The J call may be incorrect, as the DNA end agrees better with TRBJ2-7. The CDR3 covers 13 residues. CDR1 and CDR2 (germline): MNHEY, SVGAGI.

This clone was seen only a few times. The rearrangement links TRBV20-1 to TRBJ1-1; no definite D call. The germline V gene encodes CDR1 DFQATT and CDR2 SNEGSKA (reference sequence). CDR3 length: 11 amino acids. Trimming pared 6 bases from V and 3 bases from J, leaving 8 bases between. The CDR3 sequence: CSARGYTEAFF. Here the CDR3 DNA reads TGCAGTGCGCGCGGGTACACTGAAGCTTTCTTT.

J is TRBJ2-1 and V is TRBV4-2; 8 nucleotides align to TRBD2. There are 16 residues in the CDR3. J lost 1 base, V lost 0 bases, and 2 bases had no gene match. Germline loops: CDR1 LGHNA, CDR2 YNFKEQ. In DNA form, the CDR3 reads TGTGCCAGCAGCCAAGATTCTAGCGGGTCCTACAATGAGCAGTTCTTC. Translated: CASSQDSSGSYNEQFF.

The V call is TRBV6-5, the J call TRBJ1-1; D is unresolved. The CDR3 runs 11 residues. CDR1 and CDR2 (germline): MNHEY, SVGAGI. The CDR3 nucleotides are TGTGGATCCCTCATGAACACTGAAGCTTTCTTT. It translates to CGSLMNTEAFF.

The chain joins TRBV11-2 to TRBJ1-4; TRBD1 aligns across 11 bases. The V gene end was trimmed by 5 bases and the J gene end by 8 bases; junction bases not matched to a gene: 10. Germline CDR1 and CDR2: SGHAT and FQNNGV. The CDR3 is made up of 16 amino acids. CDR3 amino acids: CASSDHLWDRGEKLFF. Written as DNA, the CDR3 is TGTGCCAGCAGCGACCATCTGTGGGACAGGGGGGAAAAACTGTTTTTT.

This clone was detected a few times. The chain joins TRBV7-3 to TRBJ1-1; no firm D call. V dropped 8 bases and J dropped 8 bases, with 18 bases sitting between them. Germline CDR1 reads SGHTA; CDR2 reads FQGTGA. The CDR3 runs to 13 residues. The CDR3 DNA follows: TGTGCCAGCCGTCTACTAGCGAGGGCCGAAGCTTTCTTT. Translating gives CASRLLARAEAFF.